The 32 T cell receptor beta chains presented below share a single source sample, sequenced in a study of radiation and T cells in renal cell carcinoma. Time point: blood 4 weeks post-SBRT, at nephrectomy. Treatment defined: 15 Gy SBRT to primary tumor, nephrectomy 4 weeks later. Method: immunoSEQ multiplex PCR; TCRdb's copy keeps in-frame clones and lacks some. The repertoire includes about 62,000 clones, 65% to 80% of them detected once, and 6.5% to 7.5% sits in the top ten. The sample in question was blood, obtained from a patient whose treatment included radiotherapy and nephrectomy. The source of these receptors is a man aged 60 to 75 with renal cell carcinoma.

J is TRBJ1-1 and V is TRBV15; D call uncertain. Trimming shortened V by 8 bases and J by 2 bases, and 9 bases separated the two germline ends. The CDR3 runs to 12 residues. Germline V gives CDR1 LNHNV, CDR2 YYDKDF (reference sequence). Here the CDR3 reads CATASRNTEAFF. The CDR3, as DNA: TGTGCCACCGCATCTAGAAACACTGAAGCTTTCTTT.

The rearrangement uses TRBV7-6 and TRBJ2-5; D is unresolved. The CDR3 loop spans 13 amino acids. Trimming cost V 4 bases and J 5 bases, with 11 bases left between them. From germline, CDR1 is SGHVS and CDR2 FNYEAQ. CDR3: CASSSHRSETQYF. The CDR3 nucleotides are TGTGCCAGCAGCTCGCACCGATCGGAGACCCAGTACTTC. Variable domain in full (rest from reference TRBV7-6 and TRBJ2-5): GAGVSQSPRYKVTKRGQDVALRCDPISGHVSLYWYRQALGQGPEFLTYFNYEAQQDKSGLPNDRFSAERPEGSISTLTIQRTEQRDSAMYRCASSSHRSETQYFGPGTRLLVL.

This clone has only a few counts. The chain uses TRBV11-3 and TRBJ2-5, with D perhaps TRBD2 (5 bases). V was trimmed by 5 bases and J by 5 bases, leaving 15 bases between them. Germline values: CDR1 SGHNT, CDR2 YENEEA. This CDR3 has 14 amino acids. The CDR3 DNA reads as TGTGCCAGCAGCCGCGGAGAGGGCGCGGAGACCCAGTACTTC. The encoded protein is CASSRGEGAETQYF. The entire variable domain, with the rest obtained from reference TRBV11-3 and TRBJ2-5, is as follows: EAGVVQSPRYKIIEKKQPVAFWCNPISGHNTLYWYLQNLGQGPELLIRYENEEAVDDSQLPKDRFSAERLKGVDSTLKIQPAELGDSAVYLCASSRGEGAETQYFGPGTRLLVL.

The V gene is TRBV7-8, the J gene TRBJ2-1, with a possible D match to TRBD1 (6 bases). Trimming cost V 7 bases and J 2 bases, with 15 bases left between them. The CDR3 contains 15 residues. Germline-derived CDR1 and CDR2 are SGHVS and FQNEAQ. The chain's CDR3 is CASIDNRDTYNEQFF. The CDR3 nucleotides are TGTGCCAGCATCGATAACAGGGACACCTACAATGAGCAGTTCTTC.

CDR3 nucleotides: TGTGCCGGCAGTCTGGGAGGCGGCTACACCTTC. It translates to CAGSLGGGYTF. This chain connects TRBV19 to TRBJ1-2; the D is unclear. Germline assignment: CDR1 LNHDA and CDR2 SQIVND (reference sequence). The length of the CDR3 is 11 residues. Trimming removed 11 bases from V and 8 bases from J, with 15 bases in between.

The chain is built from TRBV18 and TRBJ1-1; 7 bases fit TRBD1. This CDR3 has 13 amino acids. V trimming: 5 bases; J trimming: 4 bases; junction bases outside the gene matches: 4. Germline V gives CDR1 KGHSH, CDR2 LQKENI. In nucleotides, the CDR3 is TGTGCCAGCTCAGTTGACAGGGCCACTGAAGCTTTCTTT. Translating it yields CASSVDRATEAFF.

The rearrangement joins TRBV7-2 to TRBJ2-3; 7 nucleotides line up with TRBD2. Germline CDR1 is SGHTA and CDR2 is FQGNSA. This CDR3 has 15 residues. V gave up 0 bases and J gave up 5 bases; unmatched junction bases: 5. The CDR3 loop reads CASSLAGGPQDTQYF. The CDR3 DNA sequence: TGTGCCAGCAGCTTAGCGGGAGGGCCGCAAGATACGCAGTATTTT.

CDR3 amino acids: CASSQDLSTGFQENEQFF. CDR3 nucleotides: TGCGCCAGCAGCCAAGATCTATCGACTGGCTTCCAAGAGAATGAGCAGTTCTTC. The V call is TRBV4-1, the J call TRBJ2-1, with D unresolved. The CDR3 sequence is 18 residues long. Looked up from germline, CDR1 is MGHRA and CDR2 is YSYEKL. V was pared by 0 bases and J by 7 bases, with 22 bases between.

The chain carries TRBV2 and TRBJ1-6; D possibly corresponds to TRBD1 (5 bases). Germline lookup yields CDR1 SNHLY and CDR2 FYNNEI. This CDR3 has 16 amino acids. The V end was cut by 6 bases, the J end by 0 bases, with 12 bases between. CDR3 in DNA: TGTGCCAGCAGGGACGAGGGGAGCTCCTATAATTCACCCCTCCACTTT. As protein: CASRDEGSSYNSPLHF.

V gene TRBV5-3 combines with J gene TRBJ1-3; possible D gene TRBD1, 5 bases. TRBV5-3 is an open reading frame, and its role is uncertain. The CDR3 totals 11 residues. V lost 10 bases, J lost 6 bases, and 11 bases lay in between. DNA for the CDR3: TGTGCCGGGACGGAAATAAACACCATATATTTT. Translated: CAGTEINTIYF.

CDR3 coding DNA: TGCGCCAGCAGCCATTCCTGGACAGGCGAAACCTACGAGCAGTACTTC. Its translation is CASSHSWTGETYEQYF. J is TRBJ2-7 and V is TRBV4-3; 7 bases are shared with TRBD1. This CDR3 is built from 16 residues. Unmatched junction bases numbered 10, after V lost 3 bases and J lost 2 bases. Per the germline V gene, CDR1 is LGHNA and CDR2 is YSLEER.

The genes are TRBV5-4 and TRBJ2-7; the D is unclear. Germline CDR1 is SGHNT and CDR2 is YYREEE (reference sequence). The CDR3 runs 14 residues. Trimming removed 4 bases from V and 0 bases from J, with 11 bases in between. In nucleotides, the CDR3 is TGTGCCAGCAGCCTAGATGCGGTCTCCTACGAGCAGTACGTC. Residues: CASSLDAVSYEQYV.

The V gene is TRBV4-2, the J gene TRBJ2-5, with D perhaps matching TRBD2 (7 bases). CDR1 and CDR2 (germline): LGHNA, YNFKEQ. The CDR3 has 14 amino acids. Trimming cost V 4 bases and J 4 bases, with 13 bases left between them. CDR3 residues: CASSPAGGRETQYF. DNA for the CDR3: TGTGCCAGCAGCCCAGCCGGGGGGCGAGAGACCCAGTACTTC.

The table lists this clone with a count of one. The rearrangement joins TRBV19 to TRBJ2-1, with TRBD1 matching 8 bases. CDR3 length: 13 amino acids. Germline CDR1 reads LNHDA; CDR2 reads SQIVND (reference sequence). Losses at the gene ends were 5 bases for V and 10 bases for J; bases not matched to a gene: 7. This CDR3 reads CASSLGQGMEQFF. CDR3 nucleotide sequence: TGTGCCAGTAGTCTCGGACAGGGTATGGAGCAGTTCTTC.

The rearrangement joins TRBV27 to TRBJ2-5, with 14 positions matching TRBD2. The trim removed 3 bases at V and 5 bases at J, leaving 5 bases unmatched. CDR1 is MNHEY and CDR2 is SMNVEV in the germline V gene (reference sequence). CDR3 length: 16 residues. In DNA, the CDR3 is TGTGCCAGCAGTTTTATTAGGACTAGCGGGAGGGAGACCCAGTACTTC. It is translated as CASSFIRTSGRETQYF.

In nucleotides, the CDR3 is TGTGCCAGTAGTGGAGTCGGGACAGGGGCAACTAATGAAAAACTGTTTTTT. Amino acids: CASSGVGTGATNEKLFF. This chain connects TRBV19 to TRBJ1-4; the match to TRBD1 covers 10 bases. The CDR3 totals 17 residues. The V gene's germline CDR1 is LNHDA and CDR2 SQIVND (reference sequence). The V and J ends lost 5 bases and 0 bases, in that order; junction bases with no gene match: 6.

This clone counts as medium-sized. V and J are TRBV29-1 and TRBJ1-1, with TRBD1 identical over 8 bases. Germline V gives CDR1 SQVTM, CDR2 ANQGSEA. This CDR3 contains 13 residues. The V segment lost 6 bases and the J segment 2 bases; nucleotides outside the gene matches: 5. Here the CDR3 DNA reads TGCAGCGTACCCGGACAGGGAAACACTGAAGCTTTCTTT. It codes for CSVPGQGNTEAFF.

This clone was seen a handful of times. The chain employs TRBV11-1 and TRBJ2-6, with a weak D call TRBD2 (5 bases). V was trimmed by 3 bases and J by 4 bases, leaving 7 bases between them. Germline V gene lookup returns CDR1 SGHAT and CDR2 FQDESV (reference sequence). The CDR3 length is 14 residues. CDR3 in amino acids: CASSFSAGANVLTF. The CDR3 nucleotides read TGTGCCAGCAGCTTTAGCGCCGGGGCCAACGTCCTGACTTTC. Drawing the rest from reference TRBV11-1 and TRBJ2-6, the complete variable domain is EAEVAQSPRYKITEKSQAVAFWCDPISGHATLYWYRQILGQGPELLVQFQDESVVDDSQLPKDRFSAERLKGVDSTLKIQPAELGDSAMYLCASSFSAGANVLTFGAGSRLTVL.

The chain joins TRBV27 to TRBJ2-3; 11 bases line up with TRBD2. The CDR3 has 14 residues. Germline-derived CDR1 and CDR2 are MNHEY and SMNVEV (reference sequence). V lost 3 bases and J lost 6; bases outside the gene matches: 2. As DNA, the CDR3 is TGTGCCAGCAGTTTGACTAGCGGGGCGGATACGCAGTATTTT. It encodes CASSLTSGADTQYF.

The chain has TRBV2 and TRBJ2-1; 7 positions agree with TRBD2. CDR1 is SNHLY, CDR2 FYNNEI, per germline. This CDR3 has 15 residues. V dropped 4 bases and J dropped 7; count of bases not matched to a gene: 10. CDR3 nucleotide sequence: TGTGCCAGCAGTGTGCCCCGGGGAGGGCGAAATGAGCAGTTCTTC. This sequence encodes CASSVPRGGRNEQFF.

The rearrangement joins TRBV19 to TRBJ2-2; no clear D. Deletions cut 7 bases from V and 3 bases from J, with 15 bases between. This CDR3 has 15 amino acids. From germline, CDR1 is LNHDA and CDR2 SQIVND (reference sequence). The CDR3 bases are TGTGCCAGTAAAGGACGCCTGGCGGACACCGGGGAGCTGTTTTTT. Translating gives CASKGRLADTGELFF.

The CDR3 bases are TGTGCCAGCAGTACAGGGGGAATCACAGATACGCAGTATTTT. As protein: CASSTGGITDTQYF. This chain connects TRBV5-6 to TRBJ2-3; 8 bases are a match to TRBD1. Germline CDR1 is SGHDT and CDR2 is YYEEEE. Unmatched junction bases numbered 4, after V lost 5 bases and J lost 2 bases. The CDR3 runs to 14 residues.

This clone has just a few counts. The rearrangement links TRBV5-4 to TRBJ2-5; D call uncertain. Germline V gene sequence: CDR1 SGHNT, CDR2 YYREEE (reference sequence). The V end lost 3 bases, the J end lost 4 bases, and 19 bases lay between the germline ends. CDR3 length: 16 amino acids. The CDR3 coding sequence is TGTGCCAGCAGCTCCCCCTACCAGGATCTGAGAGAGACCCAGTACTTC. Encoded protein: CASSSPYQDLRETQYF.

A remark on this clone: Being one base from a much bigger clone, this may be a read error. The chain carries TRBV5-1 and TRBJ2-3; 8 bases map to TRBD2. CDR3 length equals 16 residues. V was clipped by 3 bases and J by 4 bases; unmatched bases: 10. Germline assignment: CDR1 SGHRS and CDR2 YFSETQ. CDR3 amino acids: CASSWGVGGGSDTQYF. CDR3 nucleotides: TGCGCCAGCAGCTGGGGCGTGGGCGGGGGGTCAGATACGCAGTATTTT.

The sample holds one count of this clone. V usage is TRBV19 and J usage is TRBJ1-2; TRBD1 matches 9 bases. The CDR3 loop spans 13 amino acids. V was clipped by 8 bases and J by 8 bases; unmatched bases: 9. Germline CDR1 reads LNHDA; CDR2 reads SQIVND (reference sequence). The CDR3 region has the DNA TGTGCCAGTGGAGGCACAGGGGGCTTAGGCTACACCTTC. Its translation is CASGGTGGLGYTF.

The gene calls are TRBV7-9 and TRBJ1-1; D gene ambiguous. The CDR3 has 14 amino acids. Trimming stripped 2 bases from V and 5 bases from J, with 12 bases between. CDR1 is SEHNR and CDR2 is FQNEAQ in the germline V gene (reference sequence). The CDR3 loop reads CASSLWPAVTEAFF. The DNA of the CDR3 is TGTGCCAGCAGCTTATGGCCAGCTGTGACTGAAGCTTTCTTT.

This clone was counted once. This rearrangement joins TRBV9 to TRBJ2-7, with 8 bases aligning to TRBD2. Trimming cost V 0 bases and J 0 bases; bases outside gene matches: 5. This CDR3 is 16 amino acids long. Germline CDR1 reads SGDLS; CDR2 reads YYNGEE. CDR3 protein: CASSVGLAGSSYEQYF. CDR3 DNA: TGTGCCAGCAGCGTAGGGTTAGCGGGAAGCTCCTACGAGCAGTACTTC.

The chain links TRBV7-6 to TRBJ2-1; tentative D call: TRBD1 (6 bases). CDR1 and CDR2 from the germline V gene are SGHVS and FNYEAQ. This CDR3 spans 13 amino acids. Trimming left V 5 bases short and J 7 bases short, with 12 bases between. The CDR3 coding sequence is TGTGCCAGCAGCCTTCCCCAGGGGAATGAGCAGTTCTTC. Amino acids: CASSLPQGNEQFF.

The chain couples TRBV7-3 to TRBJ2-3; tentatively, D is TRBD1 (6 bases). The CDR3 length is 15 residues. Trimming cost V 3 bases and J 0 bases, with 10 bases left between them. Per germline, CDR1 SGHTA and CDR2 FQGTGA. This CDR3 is CASSLSGQSTDTQYF. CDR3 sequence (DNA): TGTGCCAGCAGCTTGTCGGGACAAAGCACAGATACGCAGTATTTT.

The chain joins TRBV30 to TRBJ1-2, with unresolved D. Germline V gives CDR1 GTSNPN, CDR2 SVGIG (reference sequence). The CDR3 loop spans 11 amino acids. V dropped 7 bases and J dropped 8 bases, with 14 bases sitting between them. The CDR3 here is CASFSQVGYTF. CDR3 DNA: TGTGCCTCTTTCTCCCAAGTGGGCTACACCTTC.

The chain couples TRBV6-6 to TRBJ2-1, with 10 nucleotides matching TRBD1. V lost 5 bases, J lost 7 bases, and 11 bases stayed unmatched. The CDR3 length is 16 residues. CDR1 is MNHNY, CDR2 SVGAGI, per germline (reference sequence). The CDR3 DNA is TGTGCCAGCAGTGGACCGACAGGGGGCGCGGGAAATGAGCAGTTCTTC. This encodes CASSGPTGGAGNEQFF.

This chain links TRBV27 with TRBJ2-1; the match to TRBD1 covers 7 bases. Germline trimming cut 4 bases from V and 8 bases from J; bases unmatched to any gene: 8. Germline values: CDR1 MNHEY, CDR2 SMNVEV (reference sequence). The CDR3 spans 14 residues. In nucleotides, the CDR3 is TGTGCCAGCAGTTCCCTACAGGGGAGCGATGAGCAGTTCTTC. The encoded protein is CASSSLQGSDEQFF.